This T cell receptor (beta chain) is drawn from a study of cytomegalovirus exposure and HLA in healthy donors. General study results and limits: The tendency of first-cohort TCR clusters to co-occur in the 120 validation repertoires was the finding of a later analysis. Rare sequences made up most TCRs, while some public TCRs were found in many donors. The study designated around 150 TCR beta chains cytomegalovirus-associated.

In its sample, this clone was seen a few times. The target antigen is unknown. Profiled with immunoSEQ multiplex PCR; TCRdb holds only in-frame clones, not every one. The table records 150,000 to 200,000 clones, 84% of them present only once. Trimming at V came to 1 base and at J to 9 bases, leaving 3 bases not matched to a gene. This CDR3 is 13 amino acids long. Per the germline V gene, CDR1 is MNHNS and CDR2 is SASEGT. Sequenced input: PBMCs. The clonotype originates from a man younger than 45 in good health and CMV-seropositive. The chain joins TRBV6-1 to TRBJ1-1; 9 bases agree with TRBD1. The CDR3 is CASSEVGQGQAFF. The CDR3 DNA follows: TGTGCCAGCAGTGAAGTGGGACAGGGCCAAGCTTTCTTT.